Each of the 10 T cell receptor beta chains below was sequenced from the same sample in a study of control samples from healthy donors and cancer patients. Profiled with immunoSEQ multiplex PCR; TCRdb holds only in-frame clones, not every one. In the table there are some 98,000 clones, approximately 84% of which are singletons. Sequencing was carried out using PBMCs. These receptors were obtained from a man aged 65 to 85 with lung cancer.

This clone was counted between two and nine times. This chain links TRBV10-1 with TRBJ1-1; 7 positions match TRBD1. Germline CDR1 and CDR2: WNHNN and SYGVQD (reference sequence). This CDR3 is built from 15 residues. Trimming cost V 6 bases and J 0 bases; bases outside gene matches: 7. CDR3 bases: TGCGCCAGCAGCTTAGGGACAGCCATGAACACTGAAGCTTTCTTT. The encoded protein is CASSLGTAMNTEAFF.

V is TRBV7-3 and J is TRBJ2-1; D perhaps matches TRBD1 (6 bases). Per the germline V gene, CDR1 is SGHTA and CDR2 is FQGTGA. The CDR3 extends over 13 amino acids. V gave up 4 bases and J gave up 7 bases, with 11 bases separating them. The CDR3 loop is CASSSQQGNEQFF. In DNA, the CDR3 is TGTGCCAGCAGCTCTCAACAGGGTAATGAGCAGTTCTTC.

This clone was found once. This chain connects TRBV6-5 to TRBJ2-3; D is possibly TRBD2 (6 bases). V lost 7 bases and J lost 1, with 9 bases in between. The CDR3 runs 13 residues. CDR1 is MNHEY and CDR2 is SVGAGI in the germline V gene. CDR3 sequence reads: CASTPGGTDTQYF. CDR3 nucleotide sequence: TGTGCCAGCACCCCGGGGGGCACAGATACGCAGTATTTT.

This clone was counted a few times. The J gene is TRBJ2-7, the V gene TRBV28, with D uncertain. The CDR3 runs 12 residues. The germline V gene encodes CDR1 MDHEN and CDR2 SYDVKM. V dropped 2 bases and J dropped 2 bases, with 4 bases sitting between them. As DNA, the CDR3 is TGTGCCAGCAGTTTAAGGCCCTACGAGCAGTACTTC. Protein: CASSLRPYEQYF.

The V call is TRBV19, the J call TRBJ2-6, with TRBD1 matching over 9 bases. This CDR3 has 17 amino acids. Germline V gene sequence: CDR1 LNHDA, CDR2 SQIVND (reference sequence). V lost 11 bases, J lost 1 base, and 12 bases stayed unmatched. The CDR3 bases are TGTGCCGTTACCACTCCGGGACAGGGTTCTGGGGCCAACGTCCTGACTTTC. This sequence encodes CAVTTPGQGSGANVLTF.

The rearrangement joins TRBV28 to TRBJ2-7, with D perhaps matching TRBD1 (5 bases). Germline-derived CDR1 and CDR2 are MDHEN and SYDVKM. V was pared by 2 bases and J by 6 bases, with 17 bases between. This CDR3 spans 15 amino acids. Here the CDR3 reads CASSLQGPPTAEQYF. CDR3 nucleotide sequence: TGTGCCAGCAGTTTACAGGGCCCCCCGACTGCCGAGCAGTACTTC.

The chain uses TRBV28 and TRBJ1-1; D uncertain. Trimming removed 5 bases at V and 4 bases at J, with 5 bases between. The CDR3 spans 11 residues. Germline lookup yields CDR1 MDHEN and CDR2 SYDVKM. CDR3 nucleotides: TGTGCCAGCAGTATCGGCACTGAAGCTTTCTTT. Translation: CASSIGTEAFF.

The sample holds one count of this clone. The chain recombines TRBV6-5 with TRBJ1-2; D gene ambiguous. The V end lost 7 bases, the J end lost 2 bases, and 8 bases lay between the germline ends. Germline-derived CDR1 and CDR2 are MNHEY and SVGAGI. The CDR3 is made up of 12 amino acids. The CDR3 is CASTIGNYGYTF. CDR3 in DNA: TGTGCCAGCACGATTGGAAACTATGGCTACACCTTC.

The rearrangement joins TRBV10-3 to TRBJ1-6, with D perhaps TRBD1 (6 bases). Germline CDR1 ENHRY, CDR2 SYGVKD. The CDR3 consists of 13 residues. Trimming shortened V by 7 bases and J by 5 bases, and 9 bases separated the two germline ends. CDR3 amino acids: CAIKGHDNSPLHF. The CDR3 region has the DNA TGTGCCATCAAGGGACATGATAATTCACCCCTCCACTTT.

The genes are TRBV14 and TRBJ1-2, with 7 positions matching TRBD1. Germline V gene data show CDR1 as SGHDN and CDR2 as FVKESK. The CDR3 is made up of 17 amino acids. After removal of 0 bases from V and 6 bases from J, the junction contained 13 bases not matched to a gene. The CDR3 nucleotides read TGTGCCAGCAGCCAAGATTTAGTAAGGGGGCGCTTTAATGGCTACACCTTC. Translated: CASSQDLVRGRFNGYTF. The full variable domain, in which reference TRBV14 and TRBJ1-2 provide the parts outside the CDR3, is EAGVTQFPSHSVIEKGQTVTLRCDPISGHDNLYWYRRVMGKEIKFLLHFVKESKQDESGMPNNRFLAERTGGTYSTLKVQPAELEDSGVYFCASSQDLVRGRFNGYTFGSGTRLTVV.